This T cell receptor (beta chain) was sequenced for a study of graft-versus-host responses after intestinal transplantation. Concerning this clone: What it recognizes is unknown.

Data came from immunoSEQ multiplex PCR; TCRdb stores just in-frame clones and leaves some out. Found here are about 120,000 clones, about 95% of them singletons; the top ten hold more than 3%. The CDR3 loop spans 16 amino acids. The germline V gene encodes CDR1 MGHDK and CDR2 SYGVNS. V shed 3 bases and J shed 1 base, with 15 bases lying between them. Study-wide results and limits: Peak circulating GvH clone levels tracked with early post-transplant HvG declines.

The TCR was taken from a human donor who received an intestinal transplant. The sample was unstimulated CD8+ T cells sorted from spleen or lymph node cells, taken before intestinal transplant. The rearrangement joins TRBV25-1 to TRBJ1-1; perhaps TRBD1 as D (6 bases). CDR3 sequence reads: CASSEPPGHKNTEAFF. DNA of the CDR3: TGTGCCAGCAGTGAGCCTCCGGGACACAAGAACACTGAAGCTTTCTTT.